These 30 T cell receptor beta chains share one sample of origin, sequenced in a study of a mutant IDH1 vaccine in newly diagnosed glioma. This sample's time point: week 11, during vaccination. In the vaccine, a single dose held 300 ug of the mutant IDH1 20-mer peptide, along with topical imiquimod. These TCRs' antigens remain unknown. Here immunoSEQ multiplex PCR was the method, and the copy in TCRdb shows in-frame clones only, minus some. The sample holds 100,000 to 120,000 clones, almost 90% seen once. Source: PBMCs, taken from a glioma patient whose treatment included an IDH1 peptide vaccine. These receptor sequences come from a woman aged 45-59 years with glioma.

V is TRBV9 and J is TRBJ1-1; D possibly corresponds to TRBD1 (5 bases). Trimming removed 0 bases at V and 3 bases at J, with 15 bases between. The CDR3 is made up of 16 amino acids. Germline assignment: CDR1 SGDLS and CDR2 YYNGEE. CDR3 sequence reads: CASSVVDRGGDTEAFF. CDR3 DNA: TGTGCCAGCAGCGTAGTGGACCGGGGGGGTGACACTGAAGCTTTCTTT. Drawing the rest from reference TRBV9 and TRBJ1-1, the complete variable domain is DSGVTQTPKHLITATGQRVTLRCSPRSGDLSVYWYQQSLDQGLQFLIQYYNGEERAKGNILERFSAQQFPDLHSELNLSSLELGDSALYFCASSVVDRGGDTEAFFGQGTRLTVV.

The count of this clone is one. The chain carries TRBV12-5 and TRBJ2-7; D is uncertain. From germline, CDR1 is LGHNT and CDR2 FRNRAP. Trimming shortened V by 5 bases and J by 3 bases, and 5 bases separated the two germline ends. This CDR3 has 11 residues. As DNA, the CDR3 is TGTGCTAGTGGTGTGGGCTACGAGCAGTACTTC. It yields the protein CASGVGYEQYF.

The rearrangement links TRBV7-2 to TRBJ2-5, with unresolved D. The CDR3 consists of 13 residues. Germline V CDR1 and CDR2: SGHTA, FQGNSA. Trimming removed 6 bases from V and 1 base from J, with 9 bases in between. In DNA, the CDR3 is TGTGCCAGCAGTACGTACGGCCAAGAGACCCAGTACTTC. Residues: CASSTYGQETQYF.

Ten or more counts support this clone. V gene TRBV6-5 combines with J gene TRBJ1-1, with D possibly matching TRBD1 (6 bases). Trimming cost V 0 bases and J 10 bases, with 12 bases left between them. Germline CDR1 reads MNHEY; CDR2 reads SVGAGI. The CDR3 has 13 residues. In DNA, the CDR3 is TGTGCCAGCAGTTACTCGGGGGCAGAGGTAGCTTTCTTT. Encoded protein: CASSYSGAEVAFF.

This chain links TRBV2 with TRBJ1-2; possibly TRBD1 for D (5 bases). Germline V gene sequence: CDR1 SNHLY, CDR2 FYNNEI. The CDR3 loop spans 13 amino acids. The germline V and J ends were trimmed by 4 bases and 8 bases, with 14 bases remaining between them. As DNA, the CDR3 is TGTGCCAGCAGTGGACTCCAGGGAGACGGCTACACCTTC. This gives the protein CASSGLQGDGYTF.

This chain connects TRBV27 to TRBJ2-7, with D uncertain. Trimming pared 6 bases from V and 4 bases from J, leaving 13 bases between. The germline V gene encodes CDR1 MNHEY and CDR2 SMNVEV (reference sequence). This CDR3 region has 13 residues. In nucleotides, the CDR3 is TGTGCCAGCAGCCCCGAGAGATCGTACGAGCAGTACTTC. Encoded protein: CASSPERSYEQYF.

The chain joins TRBV6-1 to TRBJ2-7; D not resolved. The CDR3 totals 12 residues. V was clipped by 6 bases and J by 1 base, with 7 bases between them. Germline loops: CDR1 MNHNS, CDR2 SASEGT. CDR3 coding DNA: TGTGCCAGCAGGGGTCTTTCCTACGAGCAGTACTTC. Its protein is CASRGLSYEQYF.

The genes are TRBV27 and TRBJ2-5; D uncertain. With the DNA end fitting TRBJ2-7 better, the J assignment may be wrong. This CDR3 comprises 9 residues. Germline V lookup: CDR1 MNHEY, CDR2 SMNVEV (reference sequence). The CDR3 DNA sequence: TGTGCCACGCGCTACGAGCAGTACTTC. It codes for CATRYEQYF.

The chain links TRBV9 to TRBJ1-5, with D perhaps matching TRBD1 (6 bases). In germline, CDR1 is SGDLS, CDR2 YYNGEE. The CDR3 consists of 15 residues. Trimming cost V 0 bases and J 4 bases, with 11 bases left between them. In DNA form, the CDR3 reads TGTGCCAGCAGCGTAGGCCCTGACAGGAATCAGCCCCAGCATTTT. Translated, it gives CASSVGPDRNQPQHF.

The chain links TRBV4-1 to TRBJ2-7; 7 nucleotides line up with TRBD2. The CDR3 covers 14 residues. After removal of 4 bases from V and 0 bases from J, the junction contained 3 bases not matched to a gene. Germline V gives CDR1 MGHRA, CDR2 YSYEKL. In nucleotides, the CDR3 is TGCGCCAGCAGCCCCCGGACTAGCTCCTACGAGCAGTACTTC. Translation: CASSPRTSSYEQYF.

This clone was observed once. The CDR3: CASSPTTSSGQYF. The CDR3 coding sequence is TGTGCCAGCAGCCCCACGACTAGCTCAGGGCAGTACTTC. The chain recombines TRBV11-2 with TRBJ2-7; 7 bases map to TRBD2. CDR1 is SGHAT and CDR2 is FQNNGV in the germline V gene. V lost 5 bases and J lost 9; bases outside the gene matches: 10. The CDR3 spans 13 residues.

This sequence joins TRBV5-8 and TRBJ1-3; no firm D call. V gave up 4 bases and J gave up 0 bases, with 8 bases separating them. This CDR3 comprises 14 residues. The germline gives CDR1 SGHTS, CDR2 YDEGEE. The CDR3 nucleotides are TGTGCCAGCAGCATGGGGAGCTCTGGAAACACCATATATTTT. It yields the protein CASSMGSSGNTIYF.

This chain links TRBV6-4 with TRBJ1-2; possibly TRBD1 for D (6 bases). CDR1 MRHNA and CDR2 SNTAGT come from the germline V gene. The ends were cut back, 6 bases at V and 10 bases at J, with 18 bases in the middle. CDR3 length: 13 residues. For the CDR3, the DNA is TGTGCCAGCAGCGAGACTCTTGGGGGCCCCTACACCTTC. Translation: CASSETLGGPYTF.

This chain connects TRBV7-2 to TRBJ2-5, with D unresolved. Trimming took off 1 base at V and 5 bases at J, with 11 bases between the two ends. The germline gives CDR1 SGHTA, CDR2 FQGNSA. The CDR3 spans 14 residues. CDR3 coding DNA: TGTGCCAGCAGCTTAGATCGAGCAAGCGAGACCCAGTACTTC. Protein sequence: CASSLDRASETQYF.

The V gene is TRBV7-8, the J gene TRBJ2-6; D remains unclear. This CDR3 contains 16 residues. Germline CDR1 and CDR2: SGHVS and FQNEAQ. Trimming cost V 2 bases and J 0 bases, with 8 bases left between them. The CDR3 region has the DNA TGTGCCAGCAGCTTACAGTTGTACTCTGGGGCCAACGTCCTGACTTTC. It translates to CASSLQLYSGANVLTF.

V is TRBV28 and J is TRBJ2-7, with D perhaps being TRBD1 or TRBD2 (5 bases each). Trimming took 5 bases from V and 2 from J, leaving 19 bases between them. CDR1 is MDHEN and CDR2 is SYDVKM in the germline V gene. The CDR3 is 16 amino acids. The chain's CDR3 is CASSMGVRGLAYEQYF. The DNA for the CDR3 is TGTGCCAGCAGTATGGGTGTTCGGGGCCTCGCCTACGAGCAGTACTTC.

The sample holds one count of this clone. This chain links TRBV5-1 with TRBJ1-4, with a weak D call TRBD1 (5 bases). Germline lookup yields CDR1 SGHRS and CDR2 YFSETQ. The CDR3 covers 16 residues. The ends were cut back, 2 bases at V and 0 bases at J, with 11 bases in the middle. CDR3 residues: CASSFMGTATNEKLFF. In nucleotides, the CDR3 is TGCGCCAGCAGCTTTATGGGGACGGCAACTAATGAAAAACTGTTTTTT.

The rearrangement joins TRBV7-9 to TRBJ1-1; 8 bases fit TRBD1. The ends lost 5 bases at V and 5 bases at J; junction bases unmatched: 10. The CDR3 contains 15 residues. The germline gives CDR1 SEHNR, CDR2 FQNEAQ (reference sequence). CDR3 DNA sequence: TGTGCCAGCAGCAGAAAGGGACAGGACCAAACTGAAGCTTTCTTT. Translation: CASSRKGQDQTEAFF.

The sample holds a few counts of this clone. V and J are TRBV27 and TRBJ2-7; maybe TRBD2 (7 bases). The CDR3 loop spans 16 amino acids. V was shortened by 4 bases and J by 0 bases, with 16 bases between the two germline ends. The germline CDR1 and CDR2 sequences are MNHEY and SMNVEV (reference sequence). This CDR3 reads CASSSLGGGSSYEQYF. The CDR3 DNA follows: TGTGCCAGCAGTTCTCTGGGGGGCGGGAGCTCCTACGAGCAGTACTTC.

The chain links TRBV2 to TRBJ2-5; TRBD2 matches 8 bases. The CDR3 spans 14 residues. The ends lost 7 bases at V and 4 bases at J; junction bases unmatched: 8. CDR1 and CDR2 (germline): SNHLY, FYNNEI. The CDR3: CASKPREGGETQYF. CDR3 DNA sequence: TGTGCCAGCAAACCCCGGGAGGGCGGAGAGACCCAGTACTTC.

The CDR3 nucleotides are TGTGCCAGCTCACCCTACAGGGGGCGCGACTATGGCTACACCTTC. It codes for CASSPYRGRDYGYTF. The chain links TRBV18 to TRBJ1-2; 9 positions agree with TRBD1. The germline gives CDR1 KGHSH, CDR2 LQKENI. The V gene end was trimmed by 3 bases and the J gene end by 3 bases; junction bases not matched to a gene: 5. CDR3 size: 15 residues.

The rearrangement uses TRBV30 and TRBJ1-3; unclear D gene. V was shortened by 5 bases and J by 1 base, with 6 bases between the two germline ends. Germline lookup yields CDR1 GTSNPN and CDR2 SVGIG (reference sequence). The CDR3 contains 12 residues. The CDR3 region has the DNA TGTGCCTGGGCAGCGTCTGGAAACACCATATATTTT. This encodes CAWAASGNTIYF.

In its sample, this clone was seen many times. The chain has TRBV7-8 and TRBJ2-7, with 9 bases matching TRBD2. Losses at the gene ends were 7 bases for V and 0 bases for J; bases not matched to a gene: 10. Germline loops: CDR1 SGHVS, CDR2 FQNEAQ. The CDR3 covers 16 residues. The CDR3 reads CASTQRAGGSSYEQYF. In DNA form, the CDR3 reads TGTGCCAGCACCCAGCGCGCGGGAGGGAGCTCCTACGAGCAGTACTTC.

This clone was seen once. The chain employs TRBV4-1 and TRBJ1-5, with 7 bases that match TRBD1. Germline V gives CDR1 MGHRA, CDR2 YSYEKL. V shed 4 bases and J 2 bases; nucleotides not matched to a gene: 14. The CDR3 loop spans 18 amino acids. CDR3 residues: CASSPIPSLTGGNQPQHF. CDR3 bases: TGCGCCAGCAGCCCCATTCCAAGTCTAACAGGGGGCAATCAGCCCCAGCATTTT.

The chain is built from TRBV28 and TRBJ2-1; 7 bases line up with TRBD2. The junction had 13 bases not matched to a gene; V was cut back by 6 bases and J by 5 bases. The CDR3 runs to 16 residues. Germline V gene sequence: CDR1 MDHEN, CDR2 SYDVKM. The CDR3 nucleotides read TGTGCCAGCAGAACCCCGTGGAGCGGGGCTAACAATGAGCAGTTCTTC. This translates into CASRTPWSGANNEQFF.

This clone was seen a few times. V gene TRBV6-1 combines with J gene TRBJ1-1, with D maybe TRBD1 (6 bases). CDR1 and CDR2 from the germline V gene are MNHNS and SASEGT. This CDR3 contains 13 residues. Trimming pared 7 bases from V and 0 bases from J, leaving 9 bases between. CDR3 bases: TGTGCCAGCACAGGGGCCGTGAACACTGAAGCTTTCTTT. Its protein product is CASTGAVNTEAFF.

The gene calls are TRBV25-1 and TRBJ2-7; D not certain. There are 16 residues in the CDR3. Germline V gene lookup returns CDR1 MGHDK and CDR2 SYGVNS. V lost 5 bases and J lost 1, with 18 bases in between. CDR3 DNA sequence: TGTGCCAGCAGTCGGCTAGGGTCACTTGCATCCTACGAGCAGTACTTC. It codes for CASSRLGSLASYEQYF.

The V and J genes are TRBV12-5 and TRBJ1-1; possibly TRBD1 for D (6 bases). The CDR3 contains 15 residues. V was shortened by 5 bases and J by 1 base, with 14 bases between the two germline ends. Germline loops: CDR1 LGHNT, CDR2 FRNRAP. The CDR3 bases are TGTGCTAGTGGTCGCCCAGGGGTGGAGAACACTGAAGCTTTCTTT. Translated, it gives CASGRPGVENTEAFF.

This clone was counted between two and nine times. The V gene is TRBV4-1, the J gene TRBJ2-3; 8 nucleotides agree with TRBD2. V gave up 4 bases and J gave up 8 bases; unmatched junction bases: 5. This CDR3 region has 13 residues. Germline CDR1 and CDR2: MGHRA and YSYEKL. CDR3 DNA: TGCGCCAGCAGCCCCCCGGGGGGGGGTACGCAGTATTTT. Protein product: CASSPPGGGTQYF.

With respect to this clone: The sample contains more than one DNA sequence encoding this CDR3. This chain connects TRBV27 to TRBJ2-2; D remains unclear. V was pared by 3 bases and J by 6 bases, with 5 bases between. This CDR3 comprises 12 residues. The germline gives CDR1 MNHEY, CDR2 SMNVEV (reference sequence). CDR3: CASSLYAGELFF. In DNA form, the CDR3 reads TGTGCCAGCAGTTTGTACGCCGGGGAGCTGTTTTTT.